A selection of T cell receptor beta chains follows, all from one sample in a study of blood T cell repertoires in COVID-19. The repertoire was sequenced with immunoSEQ multiplex PCR; TCRdb's copy has only in-frame clones and lacks some. There are 50,000 to 70,000 clones in the sample; 84% occur only once, and about 9.1% lies in the top ten. The specimen was peripheral blood. Source of these receptors: an elderly man with COVID-19, enrolled during active disease. Both conserved end residues are part of each CDR3. D genes are given only for firm matches. Clone sizes are given selectively: once, few, many, or a class where the clone is expanded.

clone size,D gene,CDR3 length,V gene,J gene,CDR3 protein,CDR3 DNA
NA,NA,16,TRBV10-3,TRBJ1-1,CAISANSGPMNTEAFF,TGTGCCATTTCTGCTAACTCGGGTCCCATGAACACTGAAGCTTTCTTT
NA,NA,16,TRBV6-1,TRBJ2-3,CASSEALPGGRDTQYF,TGTGCCAGCAGTGAAGCGCTTCCCGGCGGGCGAGATACGCAGTATTTT
NA,NA,15,TRBV15,TRBJ1-3,CATSRGGTTGNTIYF,TGTGCCACCAGCAGAGGCGGGACGACTGGAAACACCATATATTTT
NA,NA,12,TRBV25-1,TRBJ1-1,CATRRRDTEAFF,TGTGCCACCCGACGCCGGGACACTGAAGCTTTCTTT
once,TRBD1,12,TRBV4-3,TRBJ2-1,CASSLGQGEQFF,TGCGCCAGCAGCCTCGGACAGGGGGAGCAGTTCTTC
NA,NA,14,TRBV5-4,TRBJ2-5,CASSSATGQETQYF,TGTGCCAGCAGCTCCGCGACAGGCCAAGAGACCCAGTACTTC
NA,NA,16,TRBV5-5,TRBJ1-1,CASSLTPWTANTEAFF,TGTGCCAGCAGCTTGACCCCATGGACAGCGAACACTGAAGCTTTCTTT
NA,NA,15,TRBV7-2,TRBJ2-1,CASSLLGGTYNEQFF,TGTGCCAGCAGCTTACTCGGCGGGACCTACAATGAGCAGTTCTTC
NA,TRBD1,15,TRBV5-1,TRBJ2-2,CASSPGQANTGELFF,TGCGCCAGCAGCCCCGGACAGGCGAACACCGGGGAGCTGTTTTTT
once,NA,15,TRBV7-2,TRBJ2-1,CASSLTTGSYNEQFF,TGTGCCAGCAGCTTAACTACGGGGTCCTACAATGAGCAGTTCTTC
NA,NA,16,TRBV4-3,TRBJ1-4,CASSQFSGSTNEKLFF,TGCGCCAGCAGCCAATTCTCGGGTTCAACTAATGAAAAACTGTTTTTT
NA,NA,14,TRBV7-9,TRBJ1-1,CASSRGTPWNEAFF,TGTGCCAGCAGCCGTGGGACTCCTTGGAATGAAGCTTTCTTT
once,NA,15,TRBV7-2,TRBJ1-2,CASSPPERANYGYTF,TGTGCCAGCAGCCCCCCGGAGAGAGCTAACTATGGCTACACCTTC
NA,NA,14,TRBV6-2/TRBV6-3,TRBJ1-1,CASSLLTGSTEAFF,TGTGCCAGCAGTCTCTTAACGGGTTCTACTGAAGCTTTCTTT
NA,NA,17,TRBV15,TRBJ2-5,CATSRESSSLYQETQYF,TGTGCCACCAGCAGAGAGTCTAGCTCTCTGTACCAAGAGACCCAGTACTTC
once,NA,14,TRBV2,TRBJ1-1,CASRGRVGNTEAFF,TGTGCCAGCAGGGGGAGGGTTGGGAACACTGAAGCTTTCTTT
NA,NA,16,TRBV7-9,TRBJ1-6,CASSPPGQSYNSPLHF,TGTGCCAGCAGCCCCCCCGGACAGAGCTATAATTCACCCCTCCACTTT
NA,TRBD2,17,TRBV7-2,TRBJ2-7,CASSSGLAGGVRLEQYF,TGTGCCAGCAGTTCCGGACTAGCGGGGGGTGTCCGTCTCGAGCAGTACTTC
NA,NA,14,TRBV30,TRBJ1-4,CAWSEQGPNEKLFF,TGTGCCTGGAGTGAACAGGGCCCTAATGAAAAACTGTTTTTT
few,NA,14,TRBV5-4,TRBJ2-1,CASSFSRGYNEQFF,TGTGCCAGCAGCTTTTCTAGGGGCTACAATGAGCAGTTCTTC
NA,NA,13,TRBV11-2,TRBJ1-1,CASSADRNTEAFF,TGTGCCAGCAGCGCAGACAGGAACACTGAAGCTTTCTTT
once,TRBD1,17,TRBV23-1,TRBJ2-5,CASSQFLPGQGWETQYF,TGCGCCAGCAGTCAATTTCTCCCGGGACAGGGTTGGGAGACCCAGTACTTC
NA,NA,18,TRBV28,TRBJ1-5,CASSYRGRGRSLEQPQHF,TGTGCCAGCAGTTACCGAGGTAGGGGAAGGAGCCTGGAGCAGCCCCAGCATTTT
NA,TRBD1,17,TRBV18,TRBJ2-6,CASSPGTGGGGPNVLTF,TGTGCCAGCTCACCAGGGACAGGGGGAGGAGGTCCCAACGTCCTGACTTTC